Shown below are 27 T cell receptor beta chains from a single sample sequenced in a study of T cells in Graves' hyperthyroidism and ophthalmopathy. What was amplified from RNA transcripts were TCR beta CDR3 regions. First-round RT-PCR targeting the TCR CDR3 was performed with the HTBI primer set. MiXCR was run by TCRdb on the multiplex PCR reads, yielding one entry per CDR3 protein. The sample consists of 610,000 or so distinct CDR3 sequences, 46% of them appearing once. Input material: peripheral blood or thyroid tissue (not recorded which). The source of these receptors is a woman aged 18-29 years with Graves' hyperthyroidism.

This clonotype was detected many times. The CDR3 region is CASADGMNYGYTF. The CDR3 coding sequence is TGTGCCAGCGCGGACGGAATGAACTATGGCTACACCTTC. The chain carries TRBV11-3 and TRBJ1-2; D unresolved. CDR3 length: 13 residues. The V gene's germline CDR1 is SGHNT and CDR2 YENEEA. Trimming cost V 8 bases and J 2 bases, with 12 bases left between them.

This clonotype was counted many times. This chain connects TRBV29-1 to TRBJ2-7, with a weak D call TRBD2 (5 bases). Germline CDR1 and CDR2: SQVTM and ANQGSEA. The length of the CDR3 is 14 residues. Trimming left V 7 bases short and J 0 bases short, with 16 bases between. CDR3 amino acids: CSGGTRDSSYEQYF. CDR3 in DNA: TGCAGCGGAGGAACTCGGGATAGCTCCTACGAGCAGTACTTC.

V usage is TRBV7-6 and J usage is TRBJ2-2; 10 bases map to TRBD1. CDR1 SGHVS and CDR2 FNYEAQ come from the germline V gene. With V trimmed by 8 bases and J by 1 base, 10 bases remained unmatched. This CDR3 spans 17 amino acids. The CDR3 is CASSPETGGWNTGELFF. Here the CDR3 DNA reads TGTGCCAGCTCACCAGAGACAGGGGGCTGGAACACCGGGGAGCTGTTTTTT.

This clonotype has at least ten counts. The gene calls are TRBV20-1 and TRBJ1-1; 9 nucleotides line up with TRBD1. Germline loops: CDR1 DFQATT, CDR2 SNEGSKA (reference sequence). With 5 bases clipped from V and 1 base from J, the junction kept 5 bases outside the gene matches. This CDR3 has 14 residues. The DNA for the CDR3 is TGCAGTGCTCGCCCGGACAGGGGGAACACTGAAGCTTTCTTT. Amino acids: CSARPDRGNTEAFF.

V gene TRBV7-8 combines with J gene TRBJ2-7; 8 bases match TRBD2. The CDR3 is 13 residues long. V shed 7 bases and J 7 bases; nucleotides not matched to a gene: 9. Germline assignment: CDR1 SGHVS and CDR2 FQNEAQ. The CDR3 loop reads CASKAGVRNEQYF. For the CDR3, the DNA is TGTGCCAGCAAAGCGGGAGTTCGTAATGAGCAGTACTTC.

V usage is TRBV2 and J usage is TRBJ1-4; 9 bases fit TRBD2. The better agreement between TRBJ2-3 and the DNA end casts doubt on the J call. The CDR3 is made up of 14 amino acids. Germline CDR1 is SNHLY and CDR2 is FYNNEI. This CDR3 reads CATLTSGSTDTQYF. CDR3 in DNA: TGTGCCACTTTAACTAGCGGGTCCACAGATACGCAGTATTTT.

As for this clonotype: Possible read error: a much larger clone is one base away. This is likely a read error, given that the CDR3 carries no conserved phenylalanine or tryptophan at its end. The V and J genes are TRBV12-5 and TRBJ1-5; 10 bases agree with TRBD1. The CDR3 covers 16 residues. V was clipped by 4 bases and J by 4 bases; unmatched bases: 7. The germline CDR1 and CDR2 sequences are LGHNT and FRNRAP. CDR3 sequence reads: CASGSSGTGVNQPQHL. Here the CDR3 DNA reads TGTGCTAGTGGTTCATCCGGGACAGGGGTTAATCAGCCCCAGCATCTT.

V and J are TRBV20-1 and TRBJ1-1, with TRBD1 identical over 7 bases. The CDR3 runs 13 residues. V shed 4 bases and J 3 bases; nucleotides not matched to a gene: 5. CDR1 and CDR2 from the germline V gene are DFQATT and SNEGSKA (reference sequence). The CDR3 loop reads CSATGTAYTEAFF. DNA for the CDR3: TGCAGTGCTACCGGGACAGCGTACACTGAAGCTTTCTTT.

On this clonotype itself: A much larger clone lies a single base off, so this may be a read error. The rearrangement joins TRBV24-1 to TRBJ2-7; 9 bases align to TRBD1. Germline loops: CDR1 KGHDR, CDR2 SFDVKD. The CDR3 is 15 amino acids. CDR3 sequence reads: CAISAGQGNLYEQYF. The CDR3 DNA is TGTGCCATCAGTGCCGGACAGGGGAACCTCTACGAGCAGTACTTC.

This rearrangement joins TRBV6-2 or TRBV6-3 to TRBJ1-3, with a weak D call TRBD1 (6 bases). V was clipped by 1 base and J by 0 bases, with 16 bases between them. CDR3 size: 18 residues. The germline V gene has CDR1 MNHEY and CDR2 SVGEGT. Here the CDR3 DNA reads TGTGCCAGCAGTTACTACCCGGGACACTCTTCCTCTGGAAACACCATATATTTT. This codes for CASSYYPGHSSSGNTIYF.

This clonotype has ten or more counts. V and J are TRBV11-2 and TRBJ2-7; D gene ambiguous. Germline V gene sequence: CDR1 SGHAT, CDR2 FQNNGV. V was trimmed by 7 bases and J by 6 bases, leaving 13 bases between them. The CDR3 length is 12 residues. DNA of the CDR3: TGTGCCAGCACCACGAGGCCCGGCGAGCAGTACTTC. This gives the protein CASTTRPGEQYF.

Regarding this clonotype: With a much larger clone just one base away, this may be a read error. V usage is TRBV10-3 and J usage is TRBJ1-4; TRBD1 is a possible D gene (5 bases). CDR3 length: 14 residues. Looked up from germline, CDR1 is ENHRY and CDR2 is SYGVKD. Trimming removed 7 bases at V and 0 bases at J, with 9 bases between. CDR3: CAITRDSTNEKLFF. The CDR3 region has the DNA TGTGCCATCACGAGGGACTCAACTAATGAAAAACTGTTTTTT.

This clonotype was recorded many times. The genes are TRBV2 and TRBJ1-2; possibly TRBD1 for D (5 bases). The germline V gene encodes CDR1 SNHLY and CDR2 FYNNEI. The V and J ends lost 2 bases and 2 bases respectively, with 12 bases between them. The CDR3 runs 15 residues. CDR3 in amino acids: CASSERGMGNYGYTF. The CDR3 DNA reads TGTGCCAGCAGTGAACGGGGGATGGGAAACTATGGCTACACCTTC.

The chain links TRBV19 to TRBJ2-2, with 9 bases fitting TRBD1. With V trimmed by 2 bases and J by 2 bases, 6 bases remained unmatched. Germline assignment: CDR1 LNHDA and CDR2 SQIVND (reference sequence). The CDR3 covers 17 residues. DNA for the CDR3: TGTGCCAGTAGTATAAAGCCGGGACAGGGAAACACCGGGGAGCTGTTTTTT. It encodes CASSIKPGQGNTGELFF.

Here the CDR3 reads CASSPGEGTGYNEQYF. DNA of the CDR3: TGTGCCAGCAGCCCAGGGGAAGGGACAGGATACAACGAGCAGTACTTC. This chain connects TRBV7-3 to TRBJ2-7; 8 bases agree with TRBD1. V shed 5 bases, J shed 5 bases, and the junction held 14 bases outside the gene matches. Germline V gene sequence: CDR1 SGHTA, CDR2 FQGTGA. This CDR3 contains 16 residues.

This clonotype was recorded at least ten times. This chain links TRBV20-1 with TRBJ1-6; no clear D. This CDR3 spans 14 amino acids. The ends were cut back, 7 bases at V and 0 bases at J, with 10 bases in the middle. CDR1 DFQATT and CDR2 SNEGSKA come from the germline V gene (reference sequence). CDR3 amino acids: CSGVDSSYNSPLHF. In DNA form, the CDR3 reads TGCAGTGGGGTGGATTCCTCCTATAATTCACCCCTCCACTTT.

Notes on this clonotype: A much larger clone sits a single nucleotide away, making a read error possible. This chain joins TRBV6-5 and TRBJ2-7; no clear D gene. Trimming removed 4 bases at V and 6 bases at J, with 13 bases between. The CDR3 sequence is 13 residues long. Germline CDR1 is MNHEY and CDR2 is SVGAGI. The CDR3 nucleotides are TGTGCCAGCAGTTTTACAGATCCCGGCGAGCAGTACTTC. Its translation is CASSFTDPGEQYF.

The chain couples TRBV7-9 to TRBJ2-1; TRBD1 agrees at 11 bases. Per the germline V gene, CDR1 is SEHNR and CDR2 is FQNEAQ (reference sequence). The V gene end was trimmed by 5 bases and the J gene end by 7 bases; junction bases not matched to a gene: 7. The CDR3 is 15 residues long. Written as DNA, the CDR3 is TGTGCCAGCAGCCACCAGGGGACAGGGGGAAATGAGCAGTTCTTC. Protein sequence: CASSHQGTGGNEQFF.

This clonotype was detected only once. The J gene is TRBJ1-4, the V gene TRBV2; D not certain. This CDR3 has 13 amino acids. Germline-derived CDR1 and CDR2 are SNHLY and FYNNEI. V dropped 2 bases and J dropped 10 bases, with 11 bases sitting between them. CDR3 nucleotide sequence: TGTGCCAGCAGTGAAAGGAGTGTGGGAAAACTGTTTTTT. This gives the protein CASSERSVGKLFF.

V is TRBV2 and J is TRBJ2-7, with 12 positions matching TRBD2. V was clipped by 6 bases and J by 7 bases; unmatched bases: 10. The germline CDR1 and CDR2 sequences are SNHLY and FYNNEI. CDR3 size: 15 residues. CDR3 sequence: CASSRLAGVSREQYF. CDR3 coding DNA: TGTGCCAGCAGCCGACTAGCGGGAGTCTCCCGGGAGCAGTACTTC. Full variable domain (rest looked up from reference TRBV2 and TRBJ2-7): EPEVTQTPSHQVTQMGQEVILRCVPISNHLYFYWYRQILGQKVEFLVSFYNNEISEKSEIFDDQFSVERPDGSNFTLKIRSTKLEDSAMYFCASSRLAGVSREQYFGPGTRLTVT.

This clonotype has ten or more counts. The chain employs TRBV7-2 and TRBJ2-7, with D perhaps given as TRBD1 or TRBD2 (5 bases each). This CDR3 spans 14 amino acids. The V end was cut by 5 bases, the J end by 3 bases, with 14 bases between. CDR1 is SGHTA, CDR2 FQGNSA, per germline. CDR3 residues: CASSVRDGNYEQYF. In DNA form, the CDR3 reads TGTGCCAGCAGCGTCCGGGACGGAAACTACGAGCAGTACTTC. Filled out from reference TRBV7-2 and TRBJ2-7, the complete variable domain reads GAGVSQSPSNKVTEKGKDVELRCDPISGHTALYWYRQSLGQGLEFLIYFQGNSAPDKSGLPSDRFSAERTGGSVSTLTIQRTQQEDSAVYLCASSVRDGNYEQYFGPGTRLTVT.

This sequence joins TRBV2 and TRBJ1-2; the D gene is possibly TRBD1 (5 bases). The CDR3 totals 12 residues. The germline CDR1 and CDR2 sequences are SNHLY and FYNNEI. The germline V and J ends were trimmed by 7 bases and 4 bases, with 10 bases remaining between them. Here the CDR3 reads CASKGIGYGYTF. CDR3 DNA: TGTGCCAGCAAGGGGATCGGCTATGGCTACACCTTC.

The table lists this clonotype with many counts. The V and J genes are TRBV15 and TRBJ1-1; 9 bases are a match to TRBD1. The V segment lost 2 bases and the J segment 5 bases; nucleotides outside the gene matches: 6. CDR3 length: 15 amino acids. Germline CDR1 is LNHNV and CDR2 is YYDKDF (reference sequence). The CDR3 DNA is TGTGCCACCAGCAGACGACAGGGGGTGGGAACTGAAGCTTTCTTT. It specifies CATSRRQGVGTEAFF.

The chain joins TRBV7-8 to TRBJ2-2; unclear D gene. The CDR3 covers 13 residues. Trimming left V 3 bases short and J 8 bases short, with 10 bases between. Per germline, CDR1 SGHVS and CDR2 FQNEAQ. CDR3 loop: CASSFLKMGELFF. As DNA, the CDR3 is TGTGCCAGCAGCTTCCTCAAAATGGGGGAGCTGTTTTTT.

This clonotype has just a few counts. The chain links TRBV7-2 to TRBJ2-7, with a possible D match to TRBD2 (6 bases). The CDR3 loop spans 15 amino acids. With 3 bases removed from V and 2 bases from J, the gap between germline ends came to 14 bases. Germline CDR1 reads SGHTA; CDR2 reads FQGNSA. The CDR3 protein is CASSFSSARTYEQYF. Written as DNA, the CDR3 is TGTGCCAGCAGCTTTTCTAGCGCTCGCACCTACGAGCAGTACTTC.

This clonotype was seen repeatedly, ten times or more. The rearrangement uses TRBV20-1 and TRBJ2-7, with 7 bases identical to TRBD2. The CDR3 spans 13 residues. Germline CDR1 reads DFQATT; CDR2 reads SNEGSKA (reference sequence). The junction had 14 bases not matched to a gene; V was cut back by 5 bases and J by 10 bases. The CDR3 is CSALERERGPQYF. DNA for the CDR3: TGCAGTGCTCTCGAGCGGGAAAGGGGCCCTCAGTACTTC.

In its sample, this clonotype was seen a few times. This may be a read error, as it is one base from a much larger clone. The CDR3 does not end in the conserved phenylalanine or tryptophan, so this is likely a read error. CDR3 nucleotide sequence: TGTGCCAGCAGCCCGAGAGGTCCAGCGGGAGAGACCCAGTACCTC. Amino acid sequence: CASSPRGPAGETQYL. The chain carries TRBV7-2 and TRBJ2-5, with D possibly TRBD2 on 6 matching bases. V was cut by 5 bases and J by 4 bases, with 17 bases left in between. CDR1 is SGHTA and CDR2 is FQGNSA in the germline V gene. This CDR3 spans 15 amino acids.